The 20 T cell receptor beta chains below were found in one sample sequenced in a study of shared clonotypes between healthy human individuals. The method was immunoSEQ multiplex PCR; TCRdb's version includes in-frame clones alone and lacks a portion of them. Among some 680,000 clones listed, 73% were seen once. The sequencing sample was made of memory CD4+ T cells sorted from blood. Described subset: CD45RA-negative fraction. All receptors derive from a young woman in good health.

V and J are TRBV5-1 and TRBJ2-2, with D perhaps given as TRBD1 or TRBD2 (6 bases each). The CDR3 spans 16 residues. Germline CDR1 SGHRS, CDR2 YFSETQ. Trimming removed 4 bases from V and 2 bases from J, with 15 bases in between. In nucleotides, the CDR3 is TGCGCCAGCAGCCCACAGGGACTGGATAACACCGGGGAGCTGTTTTTT. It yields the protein CASSPQGLDNTGELFF.

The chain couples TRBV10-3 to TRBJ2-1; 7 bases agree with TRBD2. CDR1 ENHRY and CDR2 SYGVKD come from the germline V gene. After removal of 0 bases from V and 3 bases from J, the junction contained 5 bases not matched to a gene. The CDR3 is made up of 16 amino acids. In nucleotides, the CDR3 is TGTGCCATCAGTGAGTCAGGGACTACCAACTACAATGAGCAGTTCTTC. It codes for CAISESGTTNYNEQFF.

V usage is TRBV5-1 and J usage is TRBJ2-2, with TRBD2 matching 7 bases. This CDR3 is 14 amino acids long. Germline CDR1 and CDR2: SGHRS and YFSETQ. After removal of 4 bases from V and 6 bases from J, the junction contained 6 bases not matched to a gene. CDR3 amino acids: CASSGRLASGELFF. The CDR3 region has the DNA TGCGCCAGCAGCGGCAGACTAGCTTCCGGGGAGCTGTTTTTT.

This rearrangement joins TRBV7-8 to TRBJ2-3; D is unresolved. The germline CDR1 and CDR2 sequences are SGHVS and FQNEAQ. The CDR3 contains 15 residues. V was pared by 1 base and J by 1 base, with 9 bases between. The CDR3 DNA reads TGTGCCAGCAGCTTAGGTTCAGGAGGCACAGATACGCAGTATTTT. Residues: CASSLGSGGTDTQYF.

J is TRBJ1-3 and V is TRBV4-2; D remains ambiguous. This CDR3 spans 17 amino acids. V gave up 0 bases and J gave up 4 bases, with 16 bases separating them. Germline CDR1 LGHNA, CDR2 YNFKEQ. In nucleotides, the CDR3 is TGTGCCAGCAGCCAAGAACCCTCGGGCAGGCGGGGAAACACCATATATTTT. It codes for CASSQEPSGRRGNTIYF.

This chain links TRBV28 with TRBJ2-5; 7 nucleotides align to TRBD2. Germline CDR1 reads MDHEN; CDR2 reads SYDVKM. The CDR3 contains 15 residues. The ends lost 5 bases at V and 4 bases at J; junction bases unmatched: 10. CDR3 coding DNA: TGTGCCAGCAGTACCACCCGACTAGCCTTAGAGACCCAGTACTTC. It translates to CASSTTRLALETQYF.

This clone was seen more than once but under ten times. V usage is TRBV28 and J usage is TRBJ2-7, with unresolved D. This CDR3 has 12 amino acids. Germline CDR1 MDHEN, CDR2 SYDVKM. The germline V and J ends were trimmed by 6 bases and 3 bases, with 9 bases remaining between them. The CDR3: CASRGGIYEQYF. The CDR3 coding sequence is TGTGCCAGCAGGGGCGGAATCTACGAGCAGTACTTC.

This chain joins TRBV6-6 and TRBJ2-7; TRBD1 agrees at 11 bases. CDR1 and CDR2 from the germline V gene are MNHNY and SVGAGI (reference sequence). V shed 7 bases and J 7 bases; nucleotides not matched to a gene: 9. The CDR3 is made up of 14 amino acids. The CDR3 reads CASTKGTGGWEQYF. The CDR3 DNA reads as TGTGCCAGCACTAAGGGGACAGGGGGTTGGGAGCAGTACTTC.

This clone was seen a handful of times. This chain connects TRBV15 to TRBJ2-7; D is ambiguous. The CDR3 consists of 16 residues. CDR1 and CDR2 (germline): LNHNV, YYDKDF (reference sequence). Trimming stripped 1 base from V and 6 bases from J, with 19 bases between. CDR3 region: CATSRARVTRAAEQYF. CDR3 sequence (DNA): TGTGCCACCAGCAGAGCTAGAGTGACTCGTGCCGCCGAGCAGTACTTC.

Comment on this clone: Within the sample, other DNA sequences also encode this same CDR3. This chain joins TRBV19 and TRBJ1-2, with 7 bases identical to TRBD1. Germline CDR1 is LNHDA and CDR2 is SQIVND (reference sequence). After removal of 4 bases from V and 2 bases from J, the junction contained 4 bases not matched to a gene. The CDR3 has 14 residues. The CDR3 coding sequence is TGTGCCAGTAGTACGGGGACAGAAAACTATGGCTACACCTTC. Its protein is CASSTGTENYGYTF. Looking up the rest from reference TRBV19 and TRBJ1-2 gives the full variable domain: DGGITQSPKYLFRKEGQNVTLSCEQNLNHDAMYWYRQDPGQGLRLIYYSQIVNDFQKGDIAEGYSVSREKKESFPLTVTSAQKNPTAFYLCASSTGTENYGYTFGSGTRLTVV.

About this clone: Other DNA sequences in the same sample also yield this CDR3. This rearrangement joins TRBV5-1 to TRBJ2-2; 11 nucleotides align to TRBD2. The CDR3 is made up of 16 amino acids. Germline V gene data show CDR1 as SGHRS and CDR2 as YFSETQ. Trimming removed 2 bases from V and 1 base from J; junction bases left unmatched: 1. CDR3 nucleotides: TGCGCCAGCAGCTTTAGCGGGAGGGTGAACACCGGGGAGCTGTTTTTT. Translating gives CASSFSGRVNTGELFF.

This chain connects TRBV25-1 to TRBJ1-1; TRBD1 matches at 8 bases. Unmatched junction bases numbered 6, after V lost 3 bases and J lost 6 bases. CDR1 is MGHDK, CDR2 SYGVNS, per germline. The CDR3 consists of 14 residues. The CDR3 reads CASSDHQGAAEAFF. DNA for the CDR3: TGTGCCAGCAGTGATCACCAGGGGGCTGCTGAAGCTTTCTTT.

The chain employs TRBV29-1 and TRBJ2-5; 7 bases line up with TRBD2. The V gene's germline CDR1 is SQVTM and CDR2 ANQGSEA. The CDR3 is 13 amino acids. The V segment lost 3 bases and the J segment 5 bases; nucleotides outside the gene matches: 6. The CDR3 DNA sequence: TGCAGCGTTGATGGGGGGGGAGCGGAGACCCAGTACTTC. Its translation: CSVDGGGAETQYF.

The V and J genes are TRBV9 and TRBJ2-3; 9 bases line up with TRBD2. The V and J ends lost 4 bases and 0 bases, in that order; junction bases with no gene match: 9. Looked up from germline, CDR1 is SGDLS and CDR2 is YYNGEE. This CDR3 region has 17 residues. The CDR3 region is CASSPGGGLASTDTQYF. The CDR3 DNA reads TGTGCCAGCAGCCCCGGGGGGGGACTAGCCAGCACAGATACGCAGTATTTT. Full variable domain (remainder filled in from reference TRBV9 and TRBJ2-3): DSGVTQTPKHLITATGQRVTLRCSPRSGDLSVYWYQQSLDQGLQFLIQYYNGEERAKGNILERFSAQQFPDLHSELNLSSLELGDSALYFCASSPGGGLASTDTQYFGPGTRLTVL.

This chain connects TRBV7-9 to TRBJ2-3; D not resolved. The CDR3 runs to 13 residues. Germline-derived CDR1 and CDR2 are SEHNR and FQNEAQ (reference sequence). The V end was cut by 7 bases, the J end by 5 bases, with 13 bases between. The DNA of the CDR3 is TGTGCCAGCACCTCGTGGGAAGGAGATACGCAGTATTTT. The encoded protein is CASTSWEGDTQYF.

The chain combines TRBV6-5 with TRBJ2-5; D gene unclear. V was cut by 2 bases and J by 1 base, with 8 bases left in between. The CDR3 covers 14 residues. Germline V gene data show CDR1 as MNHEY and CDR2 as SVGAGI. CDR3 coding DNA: TGTGCCAGCAGTTACAGTGCCACCCAAGAGACCCAGTACTTC. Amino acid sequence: CASSYSATQETQYF.

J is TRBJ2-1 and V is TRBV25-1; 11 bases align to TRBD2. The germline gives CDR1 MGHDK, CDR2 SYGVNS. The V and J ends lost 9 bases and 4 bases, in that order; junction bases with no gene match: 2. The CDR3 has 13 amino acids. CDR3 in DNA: TGTGCCAGTCTAGCGGGAGGTTACAATGAGCAGTTCTTC. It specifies CASLAGGYNEQFF.

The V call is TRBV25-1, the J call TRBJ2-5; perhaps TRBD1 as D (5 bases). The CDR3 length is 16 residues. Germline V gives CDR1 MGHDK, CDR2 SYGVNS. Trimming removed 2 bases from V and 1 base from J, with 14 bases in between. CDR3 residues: CASSEQVQGVQETQYF. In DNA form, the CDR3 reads TGTGCCAGCAGTGAACAAGTTCAGGGCGTCCAAGAGACCCAGTACTTC. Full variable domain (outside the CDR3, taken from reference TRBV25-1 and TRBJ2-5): EADIYQTPRYLVIGTGKKITLECSQTMGHDKMYWYQQDPGMELHLIHYSYGVNSTEKGDLSSESTVSRIRTEHFPLTLESARPSHTSQYLCASSEQVQGVQETQYFGPGTRLLVL.

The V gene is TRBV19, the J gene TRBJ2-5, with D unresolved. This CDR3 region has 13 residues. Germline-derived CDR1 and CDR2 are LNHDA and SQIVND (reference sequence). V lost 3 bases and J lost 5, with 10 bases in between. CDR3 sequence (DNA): TGTGCCAGTAGTATCTTGGGTGGGGAGACCCAGTACTTC. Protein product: CASSILGGETQYF.

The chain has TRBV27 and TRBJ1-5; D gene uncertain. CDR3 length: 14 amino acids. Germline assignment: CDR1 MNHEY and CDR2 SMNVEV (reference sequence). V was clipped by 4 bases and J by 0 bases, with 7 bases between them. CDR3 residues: CASSSSGSNQPQHF. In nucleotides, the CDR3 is TGTGCCAGCAGTTCGTCGGGTAGCAATCAGCCCCAGCATTTT.